The sample holds one count of the clone carrying this T cell receptor (beta chain). As processed by the authors: Scientists estimated how many nucleated cells there were by amplifying reference gene primers. Sequenced by immunoSEQ multiplex PCR; TCRdb stores in-frame clones only, minus some. The DNA was the basis for D and trimming; V, J and clone size are from that table. Of over 130,000 clones listed, roughly 90% were seen once; the top ten hold 3.5% to 4.5%. Trimming cost V 1 base and J 2 bases; bases outside gene matches: 10. The CDR3 has 18 residues. The germline V gene has CDR1 SGHRS and CDR2 YFSETQ. The sample originates from a study of blood T cell repertoires in COVID-19. Across the whole study: The study drew acute and convalescent COVID-19 samples from the United States, Italy and Spain.

This chain links TRBV5-1 with TRBJ2-1; 9 nucleotides line up with TRBD2. Sequencing was performed on peripheral blood. The receptor comes from a woman aged 55-70 years with active or convalescent COVID-19. This CDR3 is CASSLFAGGPLTYNEQFF. In DNA, the CDR3 is TGCGCCAGCAGCTTGTTTGCGGGGGGGCCTTTAACCTACAATGAGCAGTTCTTC.